One sample yielded the 9 T cell receptor beta chains listed below, sequenced in a study of T cell responses to AZD1222 COVID-19 vaccine. Produced via immunoSEQ multiplex PCR; TCRdb's table is partial and in-frame only. The table records over 150,000 clones, around 91% of them present only once. The specimen was peripheral blood, collected on day 0 of AZD1222 vaccination. These receptors all stem from an adult in good health.

The chain combines TRBV9 with TRBJ1-2; no clear D gene. The CDR3 has 11 residues. The ends were cut back, 0 bases at V and 5 bases at J, with 2 bases in the middle. CDR1 is SGDLS and CDR2 is YYNGEE in the germline V gene. DNA for the CDR3: TGTGCCAGCAGCGTAGGGTATGGCTACACCTTC. Amino acids: CASSVGYGYTF.

This clone was seen ten or more times. This chain connects TRBV6-5 to TRBJ1-5, with a possible D match to TRBD1 (6 bases). The length of the CDR3 is 13 residues. Germline V gene lookup returns CDR1 MNHEY and CDR2 SVGAGI. Between the trimmed V and J ends, which lost 6 bases and 3 bases, there was a span of 9 bases. The CDR3 DNA is TGTGCCAGCAGCGGACAGCACAATCAGCCCCAGCATTTT. This translates into CASSGQHNQPQHF.

The DNA for the CDR3 is TGCGCCAGCAGCCACTCAGGGTCAGGCGACCTCTCTGGGGCCAACGTCCTGACTTTC. Protein: CASSHSGSGDLSGANVLTF. The chain couples TRBV5-1 to TRBJ2-6; perhaps TRBD1 as D (5 bases). The ends were cut back, 4 bases at V and 0 bases at J, with 20 bases in the middle. CDR1 and CDR2 from the germline V gene are SGHRS and YFSETQ. The CDR3 has 19 amino acids.

The gene calls are TRBV10-3 and TRBJ1-2, with D perhaps matching TRBD1 (6 bases). This CDR3 has 11 amino acids. Germline V gene sequence: CDR1 ENHRY, CDR2 SYGVKD. V dropped 10 bases and J dropped 5 bases, with 11 bases sitting between them. CDR3 residues: CASRQVYGYTF. The CDR3 bases are TGTGCCAGCCGACAGGTGTATGGCTACACCTTC.

The chain has TRBV19 and TRBJ2-5; TRBD2 aligns across 8 bases. The germline V gene encodes CDR1 LNHDA and CDR2 SQIVND (reference sequence). The ends lost 5 bases at V and 5 bases at J; junction bases unmatched: 10. This CDR3 is 15 amino acids long. The CDR3 DNA reads TGTGCCAGTAGTTACTCCGGGACTAGGTTGGAGACCCAGTACTTC. Amino acid sequence: CASSYSGTRLETQYF.

This clone was seen a handful of times. Since a much larger clone is just one base distant, this may be a read error. The chain has TRBV25-1 and TRBJ2-6, with TRBD1 matching over 10 bases. The CDR3 contains 16 residues. Germline-derived CDR1 and CDR2 are MGHDK and SYGVNS. V gave up 6 bases and J gave up 0 bases; unmatched junction bases: 2. This chain's CDR3 is CASSRTGGSGANVLTF. CDR3 nucleotides: TGTGCCAGCAGCCGGACAGGGGGCTCTGGGGCCAACGTCCTGACTTTC.

This chain joins TRBV3-1 (or the pseudogene TRBV3-2) and TRBJ2-1, with 9 bases that match TRBD2. V dropped 5 bases and J dropped 8; count of bases not matched to a gene: 7. Per germline, CDR1 LGHDT and CDR2 YNNKEL (reference sequence). The CDR3 sequence is 14 residues long. The CDR3 here is CASSGRLAEHEQFF. The CDR3 coding sequence is TGTGCCAGCAGCGGGCGACTAGCGGAACATGAGCAGTTCTTC.

This rearrangement joins TRBV5-1 to TRBJ1-6; a weak D match, TRBD1 (5 bases). The CDR3 runs to 15 residues. Trimming stripped 0 bases from V and 4 bases from J, with 8 bases between. Germline lookup yields CDR1 SGHRS and CDR2 YFSETQ. CDR3 in DNA: TGCGCCAGCAGCTTGGTAGAGGGGTATAATTCACCCCTCCACTTT. This gives the protein CASSLVEGYNSPLHF.

The J gene is TRBJ2-7, the V gene TRBV5-5; D tentatively fits TRBD1 or TRBD2 (5 bases each). Looked up from germline, CDR1 is SGHKS and CDR2 is YYEKEE (reference sequence). The CDR3 is 15 residues long. The V end was cut by 0 bases, the J end by 0 bases, with 10 bases between. CDR3 coding DNA: TGTGCCAGCAGCTTGGCGGGGACGGACTCCTACGAGCAGTACTTC. It translates to CASSLAGTDSYEQYF.